This record concerns one T cell receptor (beta chain) sequence. Method: immunoSEQ multiplex PCR; TCRdb's copy keeps in-frame clones and lacks some. This table holds 100,000 to 150,000 clones, over 75% found once. The source of the sample is a study of control samples from healthy donors and cancer patients. Looked up from germline, CDR1 is MNHEY and CDR2 is SVGAGI. This CDR3 has 15 amino acids. Losses at the gene ends were 0 bases for V and 12 bases for J; bases not matched to a gene: 13. The sample comprised blood. The sequence came from a man aged 55 to 70 in good health. The chain is built from TRBV6-5 and TRBJ2-7; TRBD2 agrees at 8 bases. The CDR3 loop reads CASSYSSGGERFLYF. CDR3 in DNA: TGTGCCAGCAGTTACTCGAGCGGGGGTGAACGGTTCTTGTACTTC.